The clone carrying this T cell receptor beta chain was observed a handful of times. Based on CD45RO/CCR7/CD25/CD127/CD95/CD27, CD4+ regulatory, stem cell-like memory, naive and central memory cells were sorted. This specimen comes from a study of beta chain features in type 1 diabetes. Reverse transcription of all isolated RNA meant that expressed TCRB transcripts were sequenced. Here immunoSEQ multiplex PCR was the method, and the copy in TCRdb shows in-frame clones only, minus some. The sample gives hundreds of thousands of clones, 9.6% of which show up once; 0.03% to 0.035% is in the top ten. The CDR3 extends over 14 amino acids. From germline, CDR1 is MNHNS and CDR2 SASEGT. Trimming took off 5 bases at V and 3 bases at J, with 14 bases between the two ends.

This rearrangement joins TRBV6-1 to TRBJ2-7; a weak D match, TRBD2 (6 bases). The sequence came from a woman in her late teens or twenties in good health. What was sequenced was naive CD4+ T cells from blood. This CDR3 reads CASSPRGLSYEQYF. The CDR3 DNA reads TGTGCCAGCAGTCCACGGGGACTGAGCTACGAGCAGTACTTC.